One sample yielded the 11 T cell receptor beta chains listed below, sequenced in a study of CD8+ T cells in alopecia areata. Once RNA had been extracted, it was reverse transcribed into cDNA to act as the sequencing template. Using immunoSEQ multiplex PCR, the repertoire was profiled, and TCRdb retains in-frame clones only, with some absent. The repertoire has over 150,000 clones, more than 50% of them found once; the top ten carry under 5%. The material sequenced was CD8+ T cells sorted from blood. These receptors all come from a human donor in good health.

This clone was detected a few times. This chain uses TRBV27 with TRBJ2-1; TRBD2 agrees at 11 bases. The J segment lost 16 bases and the V segment lost 5 bases, leaving 19 bases of the junction unmatched. The CDR3 has 16 amino acids. Germline assignment: CDR1 MNHEY and CDR2 SMNVEV (reference sequence). The CDR3 nucleotides read TGTGCCAGCAGTCTTACCCTGATGACTAGCGGGGAGACAGGTTTCTTC. Its translation is CASSLTLMTSGETGFF.

This sequence joins TRBV5-1 and TRBJ1-1; the D gene is possibly TRBD1 (6 bases). CDR1 is SGHRS and CDR2 is YFSETQ in the germline V gene. The CDR3 has 15 residues. V lost 3 bases to trimming and J lost 4 bases, with 16 bases between them. The CDR3 DNA is TGCGCCAGCAGCTATCAACAGGGTAGTGGCACTGAAGCTTTCTTT. Residues: CASSYQQGSGTEAFF. Drawing the rest from reference TRBV5-1 and TRBJ1-1, the complete variable domain is KAGVTQTPRYLIKTRGQQVTLSCSPISGHRSVSWYQQTPGQGLQFLFEYFSETQRNKGNFPGRFSGRQFSNSRSEMNVSTLELGDSALYLCASSYQQGSGTEAFFGQGTRLTVV.

The chain combines TRBV7-9 with TRBJ2-3; D might be TRBD1 (5 bases). The V and J ends lost 6 bases and 0 bases respectively, with 16 bases between them. This CDR3 spans 16 amino acids. Germline CDR1 reads SEHNR; CDR2 reads FQNEAQ (reference sequence). The CDR3 nucleotides read TGTGCCAGCAGTTTAACAGACAGCTCTAGCACAGATACGCAGTATTTT. It encodes CASSLTDSSSTDTQYF. Full variable domain (outside the CDR3, taken from reference TRBV7-9 and TRBJ2-3): DTGVSQNPRHKITKRGQNVTFRCDPISEHNRLYWYRQTLGQGPEFLTYFQNEAQLEKSRLLSDRFSAERPKGSFSTLEIQRTEQGDSAMYLCASSLTDSSSTDTQYFGPGTRLTVL.

The chain recombines TRBV5-6 with TRBJ1-1; D gene unclear. Germline values: CDR1 SGHDT, CDR2 YYEEEE. Trimming removed 5 bases at V and 4 bases at J, with 9 bases between. This CDR3 is 12 amino acids long. The CDR3 loop reads CASRQGSTEAFF. CDR3 nucleotide sequence: TGTGCCAGCAGACAAGGGTCCACTGAAGCTTTCTTT.

The rearrangement joins TRBV27 to TRBJ1-1, with D tentatively TRBD1 (6 bases). Germline CDR1 is MNHEY and CDR2 is SMNVEV (reference sequence). The V and J ends lost 3 bases and 0 bases respectively, with 11 bases between them. CDR3 size: 15 residues. As DNA, the CDR3 is TGTGCCAGCAGTTTGAGGACAGAACTGAACACTGAAGCTTTCTTT. Encoded protein: CASSLRTELNTEAFF.

The V and J genes are TRBV4-1 and TRBJ2-7; D not certain. The germline CDR1 and CDR2 sequences are MGHRA and YSYEKL. The V end was cut by 3 bases, the J end by 0 bases, with 9 bases between. The CDR3 is 14 residues long. CDR3: CASSHTDSSYEQYF. In nucleotides, the CDR3 is TGCGCCAGCAGCCACACCGATAGCTCCTACGAGCAGTACTTC.

This sequence joins TRBV5-1 and TRBJ2-5; 8 bases map to TRBD1. CDR3 length: 14 residues. The V segment lost 9 bases and the J segment 4 bases; nucleotides outside the gene matches: 11. Germline values: CDR1 SGHRS, CDR2 YFSETQ. CDR3 loop: CATSPATGGETQYF. The CDR3 DNA is TGCGCCACCTCGCCGGCCACAGGGGGAGAGACCCAGTACTTC.

This clone has a handful of counts. This CDR3 is also generated by other DNA sequences in the sample. The rearrangement uses TRBV13 and TRBJ2-3, with D perhaps assigned TRBD1 or TRBD2 (6 bases each). The ends were cut back, 3 bases at V and 3 bases at J, with 10 bases in the middle. Looked up from germline, CDR1 is PRHDT and CDR2 is FYEKMQ (reference sequence). There are 14 residues in the CDR3. The CDR3 loop reads CASSLGGSTDTQYF. CDR3 nucleotides: TGTGCCAGCAGCTTGGGGGGCTCGACAGATACGCAGTATTTT.

This clone appeared a few times. The rearrangement uses TRBV11-2 and TRBJ1-2; weak D call: TRBD1 (6 bases). The CDR3 is 14 amino acids. CDR1 is SGHAT and CDR2 is FQNNGV in the germline V gene. V was clipped by 1 base and J by 4 bases, with 10 bases between them. The CDR3 DNA follows: TGTGCCAGCAGCTTAGTGGGAGGGGGCTATGGCTACACCTTC. This encodes CASSLVGGGYGYTF.

The chain carries TRBV28 and TRBJ2-7; 13 bases line up with TRBD2. V lost 6 bases to trimming and J lost 6 bases; unmatched junction nucleotides: 8. The CDR3 runs to 15 residues. The germline V gene encodes CDR1 MDHEN and CDR2 SYDVKM. CDR3: CASSFTSGGALEQYF. In nucleotides, the CDR3 is TGTGCCAGCAGCTTTACTAGCGGGGGGGCCCTCGAGCAGTACTTC.

This clone showed up just once. The V gene is TRBV29-1, the J gene TRBJ2-2; D uncertain. Trimming cost V 4 bases and J 0 bases, with 12 bases left between them. This CDR3 contains 15 residues. In germline, CDR1 is SQVTM, CDR2 ANQGSEA. In DNA form, the CDR3 reads TGCAGCGTTGTCCCCGCCGGAACGAACACCGGGGAGCTGTTTTTT. It is translated as CSVVPAGTNTGELFF.